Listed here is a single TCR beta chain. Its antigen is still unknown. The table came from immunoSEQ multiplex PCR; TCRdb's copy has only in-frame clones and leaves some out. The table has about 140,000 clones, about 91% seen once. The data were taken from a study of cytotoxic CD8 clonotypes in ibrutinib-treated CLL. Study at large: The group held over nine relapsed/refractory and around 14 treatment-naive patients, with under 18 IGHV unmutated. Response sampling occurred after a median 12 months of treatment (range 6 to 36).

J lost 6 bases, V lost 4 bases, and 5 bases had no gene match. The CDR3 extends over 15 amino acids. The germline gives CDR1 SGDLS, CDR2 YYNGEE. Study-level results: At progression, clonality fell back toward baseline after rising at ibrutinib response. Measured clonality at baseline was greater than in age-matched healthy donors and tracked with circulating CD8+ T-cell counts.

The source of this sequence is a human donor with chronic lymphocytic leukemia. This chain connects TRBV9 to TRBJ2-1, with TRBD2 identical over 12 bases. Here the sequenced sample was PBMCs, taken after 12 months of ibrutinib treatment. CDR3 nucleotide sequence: TGTGCCAGCAGCTCGACTAGCGGGAGTCTCAATGAGCAGTTCTTC. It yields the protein CASSSTSGSLNEQFF.